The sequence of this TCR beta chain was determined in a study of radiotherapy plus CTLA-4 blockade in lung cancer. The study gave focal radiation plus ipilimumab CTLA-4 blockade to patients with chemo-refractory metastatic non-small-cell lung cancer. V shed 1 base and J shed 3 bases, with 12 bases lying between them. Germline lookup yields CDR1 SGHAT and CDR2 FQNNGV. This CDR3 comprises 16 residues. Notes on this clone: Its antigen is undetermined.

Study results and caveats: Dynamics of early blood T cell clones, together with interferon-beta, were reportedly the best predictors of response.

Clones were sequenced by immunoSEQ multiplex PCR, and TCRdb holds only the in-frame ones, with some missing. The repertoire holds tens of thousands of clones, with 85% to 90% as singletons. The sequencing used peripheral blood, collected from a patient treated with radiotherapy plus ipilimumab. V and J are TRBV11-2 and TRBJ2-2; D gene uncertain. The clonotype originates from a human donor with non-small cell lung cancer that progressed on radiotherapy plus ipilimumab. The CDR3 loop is CASSLVWVRDTGELFF. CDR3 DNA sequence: TGTGCCAGCAGCTTAGTTTGGGTCCGCGACACCGGGGAGCTGTTTTTT.